This T cell receptor (beta chain) was identified during a study of T cells in Graves' hyperthyroidism and ophthalmopathy. This clonotype came up a few times. Amplification targeted TCR beta CDR3 regions from RNA transcripts. HTBI primers drove first-round RT-PCR of the TCR CDR3. One entry per CDR3 protein, called by TCRdb with MiXCR from the multiplex PCR reads. The profile shows about 320,000 distinct CDR3 sequences, roughly 15% of them singletons. The CDR3 contains 15 residues. V lost 0 bases to trimming and J lost 0 bases, with 12 bases between them. Germline assignment: CDR1 DFQATT and CDR2 SNEGSKA (reference sequence). Participants, patients aged 18 to 65, had newly diagnosed hyperthyroidism with a duration under 2 months. Not enrolled were patients with uncontrolled infection, other autoimmune disease, pregnancy or lactation.

The clonotype was recovered from a man aged 30-40 years with Graves' hyperthyroidism. The chain is built from TRBV20-1 and TRBJ2-7; unclear D gene. Sequenced material: blood. Written as DNA, the CDR3 is TGCAGTGCTAGAGATATACAGCGTCTCTCCTACGAGCAGTACTTC. Translation gives CSARDIQRLSYEQYF.